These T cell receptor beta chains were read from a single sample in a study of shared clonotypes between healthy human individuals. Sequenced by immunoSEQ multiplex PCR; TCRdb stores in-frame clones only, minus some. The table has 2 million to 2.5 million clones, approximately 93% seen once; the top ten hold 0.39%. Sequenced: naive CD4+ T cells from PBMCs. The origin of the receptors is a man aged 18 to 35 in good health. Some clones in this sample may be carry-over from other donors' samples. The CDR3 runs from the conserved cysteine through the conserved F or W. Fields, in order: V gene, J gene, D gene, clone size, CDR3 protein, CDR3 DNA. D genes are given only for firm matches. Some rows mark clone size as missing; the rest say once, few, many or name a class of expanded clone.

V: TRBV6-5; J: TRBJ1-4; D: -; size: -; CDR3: CASSYSRGERDEKLFF; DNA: TGTGCCAGCAGTTACTCGAGGGGGGAAAGGGATGAAAAACTGTTTTTT
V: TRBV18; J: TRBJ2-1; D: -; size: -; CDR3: CASSPSASYSYNEQFF; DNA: TGTGCCAGCTCACCAAGTGCCTCATACTCCTACAATGAGCAGTTCTTC
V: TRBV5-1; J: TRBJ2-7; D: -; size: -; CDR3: CASSFPGYEQYF; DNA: TGCGCCAGCAGCTTTCCCGGCTACGAGCAGTACTTC
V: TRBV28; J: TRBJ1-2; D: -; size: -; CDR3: CASSRLGVYGYTF; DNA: TGTGCCAGCAGCCGACTGGGAGTCTATGGCTACACCTTC
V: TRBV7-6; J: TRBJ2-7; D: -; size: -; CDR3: CASSSPPQRVYEQYF; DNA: TGTGCCAGCAGCTCTCCCCCCCAGCGGGTCTACGAGCAGTACTTC
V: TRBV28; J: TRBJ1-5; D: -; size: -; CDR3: CASSLEAGLRPQHF; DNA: TGTGCCAGCAGTTTGGAGGCGGGCCTGCGGCCCCAGCATTTT
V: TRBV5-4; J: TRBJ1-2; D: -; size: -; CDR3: CASSLDGLPPYGYTF; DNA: TGTGCCAGCAGCTTGGATGGGTTACCCCCTTATGGCTACACCTTC
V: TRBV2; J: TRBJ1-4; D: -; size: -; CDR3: CASSQNRPLAGEKLFF; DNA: TGTGCCAGCAGTCAAAACAGGCCCTTGGCGGGTGAAAAACTGTTTTTT
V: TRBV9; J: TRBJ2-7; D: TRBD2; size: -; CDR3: CASSVGLAGALSYEQYF; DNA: TGTGCCAGCAGCGTAGGACTAGCGGGAGCACTTTCCTACGAGCAGTACTTC
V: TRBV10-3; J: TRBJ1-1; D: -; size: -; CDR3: CASQGIPNTEAFF; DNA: TGTGCCAGCCAGGGGATTCCAAACACTGAAGCTTTCTTT
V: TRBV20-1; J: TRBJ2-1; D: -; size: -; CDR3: CSVLDNEQFF; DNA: TGCAGTGTTTTGGACAATGAGCAGTTCTTC
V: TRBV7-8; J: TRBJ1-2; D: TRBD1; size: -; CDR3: CASSLGQGEGYTF; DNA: TGTGCCAGCAGCTTAGGCCAGGGGGAGGGCTACACCTTC
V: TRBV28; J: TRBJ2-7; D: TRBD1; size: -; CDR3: CASSLLSGTGSVYEQYF; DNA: TGTGCCAGCAGTTTATTGTCTGGGACAGGGTCCGTCTACGAGCAGTACTTC
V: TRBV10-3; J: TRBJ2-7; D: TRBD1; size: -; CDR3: CAISEPDRALYEQYF; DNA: TGTGCCATCAGTGAGCCAGACAGGGCCCTCTACGAGCAGTACTTC
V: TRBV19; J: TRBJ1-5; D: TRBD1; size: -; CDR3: CASSPFGGQTGLGQPQHF; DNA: TGTGCCAGTAGTCCTTTTGGGGGACAGACGGGGCTAGGGCAGCCCCAGCATTTT
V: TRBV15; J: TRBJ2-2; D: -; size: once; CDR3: CATRTDGTLSGELFF; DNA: TGTGCCACCAGAACAGACGGGACATTGAGCGGGGAGCTGTTTTTT
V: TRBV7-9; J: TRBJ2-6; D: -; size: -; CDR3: CASSLGQGGSGANVLTF; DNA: TGTGCCAGCAGCTTAGGGCAGGGCGGCTCTGGGGCCAACGTCCTGACTTTC
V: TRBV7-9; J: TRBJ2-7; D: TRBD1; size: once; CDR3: CASSLIGQGDLGEQYF; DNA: TGTGCCAGCAGCTTAATCGGGCAGGGGGATCTTGGCGAGCAGTACTTC
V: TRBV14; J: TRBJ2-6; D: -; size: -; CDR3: CASSLMRRASGANVLTF; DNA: TGTGCCAGCAGCCTAATGCGGCGAGCCTCTGGGGCCAACGTCCTGACTTTC
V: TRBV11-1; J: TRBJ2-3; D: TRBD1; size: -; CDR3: CASSVSTGVLADTQYF; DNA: TGTGCCAGCAGCGTCAGCACAGGGGTGTTGGCAGATACGCAGTATTTT
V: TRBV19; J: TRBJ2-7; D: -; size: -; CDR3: CASSHGPPYEQYF; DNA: TGTGCCAGTAGTCACGGTCCCCCCTACGAGCAGTACTTC
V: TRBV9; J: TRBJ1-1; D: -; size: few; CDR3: CASRGISSEAFF; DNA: TGTGCCAGCAGGGGGATCTCCTCTGAAGCTTTCTTT